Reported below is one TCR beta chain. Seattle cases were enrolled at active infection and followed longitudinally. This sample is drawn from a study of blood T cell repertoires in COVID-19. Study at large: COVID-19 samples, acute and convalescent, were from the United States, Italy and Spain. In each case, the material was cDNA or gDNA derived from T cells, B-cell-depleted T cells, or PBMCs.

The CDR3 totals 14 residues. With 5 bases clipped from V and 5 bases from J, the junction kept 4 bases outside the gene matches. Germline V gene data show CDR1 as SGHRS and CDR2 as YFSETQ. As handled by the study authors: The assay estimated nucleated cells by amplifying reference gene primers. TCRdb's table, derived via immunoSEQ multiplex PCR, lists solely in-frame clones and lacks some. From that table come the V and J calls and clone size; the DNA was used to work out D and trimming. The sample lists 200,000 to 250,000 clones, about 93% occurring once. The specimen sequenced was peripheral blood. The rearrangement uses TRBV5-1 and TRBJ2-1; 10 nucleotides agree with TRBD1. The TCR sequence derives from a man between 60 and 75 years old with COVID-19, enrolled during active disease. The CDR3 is CASRSTGGHNEQFF. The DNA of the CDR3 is TGCGCCAGCAGGTCGACAGGGGGCCACAATGAGCAGTTCTTC. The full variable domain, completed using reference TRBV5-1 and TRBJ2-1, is KAGVTQTPRYLIKTRGQQVTLSCSPISGHRSVSWYQQTPGQGLQFLFEYFSETQRNKGNFPGRFSGRQFSNSRSEMNVSTLELGDSALYLCASRSTGGHNEQFFGPGTRLTVL.